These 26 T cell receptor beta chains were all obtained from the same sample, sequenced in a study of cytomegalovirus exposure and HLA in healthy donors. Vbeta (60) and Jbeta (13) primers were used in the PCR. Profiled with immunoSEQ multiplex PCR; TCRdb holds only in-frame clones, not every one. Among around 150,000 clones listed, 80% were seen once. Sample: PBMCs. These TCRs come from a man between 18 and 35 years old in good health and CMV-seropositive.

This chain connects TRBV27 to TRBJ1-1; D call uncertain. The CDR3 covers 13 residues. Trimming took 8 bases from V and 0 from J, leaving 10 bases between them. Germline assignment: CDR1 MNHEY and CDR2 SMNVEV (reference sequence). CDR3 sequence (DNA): TGTGCCAGCGCACGGAGAATGAACACTGAAGCTTTCTTT. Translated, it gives CASARRMNTEAFF.

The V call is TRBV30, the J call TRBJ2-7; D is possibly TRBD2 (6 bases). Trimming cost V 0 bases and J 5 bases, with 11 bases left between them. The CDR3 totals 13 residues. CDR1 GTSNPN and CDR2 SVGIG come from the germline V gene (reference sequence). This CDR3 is CAWSVYGTDEQYF. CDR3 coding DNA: TGTGCCTGGAGTGTTTACGGGACTGACGAGCAGTACTTC.

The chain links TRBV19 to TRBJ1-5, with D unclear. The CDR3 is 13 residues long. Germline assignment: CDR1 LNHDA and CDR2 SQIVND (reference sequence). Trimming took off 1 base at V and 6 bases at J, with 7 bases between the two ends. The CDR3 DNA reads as TGTGCCAGTAGTATAGGTGCCGGTCAGCCCCAGCATTTT. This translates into CASSIGAGQPQHF.

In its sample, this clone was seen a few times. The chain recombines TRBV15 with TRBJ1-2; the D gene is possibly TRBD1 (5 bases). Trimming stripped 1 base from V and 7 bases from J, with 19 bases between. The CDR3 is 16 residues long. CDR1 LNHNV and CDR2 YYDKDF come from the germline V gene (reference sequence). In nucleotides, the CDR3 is TGTGCCACCAGCAGAGGTCGGCGGGGGACTGAGTCTGGCTACACCTTC. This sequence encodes CATSRGRRGTESGYTF.

Here the CDR3 DNA reads TGTGCCTGGAGGGGACTCCAAATCTATGGCTACACCTTC. Protein product: CAWRGLQIYGYTF. The rearrangement uses TRBV30 and TRBJ1-2; D is possibly TRBD1 (5 bases). From germline, CDR1 is GTSNPN and CDR2 SVGIG (reference sequence). The V end lost 3 bases, the J end lost 4 bases, and 12 bases lay between the germline ends. The CDR3 runs to 13 residues.

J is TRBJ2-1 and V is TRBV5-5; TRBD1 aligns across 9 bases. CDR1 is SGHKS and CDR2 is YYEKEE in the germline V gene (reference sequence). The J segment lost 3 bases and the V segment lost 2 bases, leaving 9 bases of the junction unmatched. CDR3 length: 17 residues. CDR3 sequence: CASSLNYRDRVYNEQFF. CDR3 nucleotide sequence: TGTGCCAGCAGCTTAAATTACCGGGACAGGGTCTACAATGAGCAGTTCTTC.

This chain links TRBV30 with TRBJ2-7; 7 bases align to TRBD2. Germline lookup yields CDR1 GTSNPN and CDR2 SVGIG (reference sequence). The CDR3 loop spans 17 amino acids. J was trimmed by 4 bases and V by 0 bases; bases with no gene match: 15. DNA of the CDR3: TGTGCCTGGAGTGTACGAAAACTAGCGTCCTTGACTTACGAGCAGTACTTC. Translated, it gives CAWSVRKLASLTYEQYF.

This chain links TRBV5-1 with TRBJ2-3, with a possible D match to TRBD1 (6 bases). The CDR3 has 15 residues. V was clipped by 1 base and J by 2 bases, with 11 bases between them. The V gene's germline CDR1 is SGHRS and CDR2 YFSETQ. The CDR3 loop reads CASSLRTDNTDTQYF. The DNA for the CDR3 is TGCGCCAGCAGCTTGAGGACAGACAACACAGATACGCAGTATTTT.

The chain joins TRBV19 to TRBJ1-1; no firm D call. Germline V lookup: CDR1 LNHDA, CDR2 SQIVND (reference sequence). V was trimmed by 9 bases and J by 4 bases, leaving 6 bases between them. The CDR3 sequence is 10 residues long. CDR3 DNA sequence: TGTGCCAGCGGGGTCACTGAAGCTTTCTTT. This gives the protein CASGVTEAFF.

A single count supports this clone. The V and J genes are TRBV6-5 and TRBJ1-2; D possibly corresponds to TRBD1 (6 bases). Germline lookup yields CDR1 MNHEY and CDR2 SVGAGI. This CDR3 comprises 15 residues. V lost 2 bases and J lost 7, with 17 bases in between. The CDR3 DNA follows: TGTGCCAGCAGTTACCACCAAACAGGGTTTAGTGGCTACACCTTC. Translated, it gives CASSYHQTGFSGYTF.

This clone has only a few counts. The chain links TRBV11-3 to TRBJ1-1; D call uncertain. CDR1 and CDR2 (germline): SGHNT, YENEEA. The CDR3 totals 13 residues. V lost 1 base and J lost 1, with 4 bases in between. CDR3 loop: CASSLGENTEAFF. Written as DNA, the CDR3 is TGTGCCAGCAGCTTAGGAGAGAACACTGAAGCTTTCTTT. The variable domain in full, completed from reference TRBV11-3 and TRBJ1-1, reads EAGVVQSPRYKIIEKKQPVAFWCNPISGHNTLYWYLQNLGQGPELLIRYENEEAVDDSQLPKDRFSAERLKGVDSTLKIQPAELGDSAVYLCASSLGENTEAFFGQGTRLTVV.

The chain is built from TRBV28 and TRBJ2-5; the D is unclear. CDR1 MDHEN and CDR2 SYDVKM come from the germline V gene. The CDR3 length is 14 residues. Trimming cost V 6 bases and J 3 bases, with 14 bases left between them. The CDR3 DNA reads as TGTGCCAGCAGACCGGGTTACACTGAAGAGACCCAGTACTTC. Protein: CASRPGYTEETQYF.

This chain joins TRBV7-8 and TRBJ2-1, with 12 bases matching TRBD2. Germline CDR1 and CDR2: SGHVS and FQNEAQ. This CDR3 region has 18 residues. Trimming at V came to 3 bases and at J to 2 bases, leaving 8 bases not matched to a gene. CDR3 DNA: TGTGCCAGCAGCTTCGGCCTAGCGGGAGGGAGGACCTACAATGAGCAGTTCTTC. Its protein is CASSFGLAGGRTYNEQFF.

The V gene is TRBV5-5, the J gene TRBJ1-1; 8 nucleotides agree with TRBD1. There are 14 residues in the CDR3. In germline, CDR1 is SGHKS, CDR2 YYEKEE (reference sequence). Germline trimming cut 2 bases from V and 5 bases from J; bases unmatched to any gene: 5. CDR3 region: CASSLLQGGTEAFF. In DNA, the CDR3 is TGTGCCAGCAGCTTACTACAGGGGGGGACTGAAGCTTTCTTT.

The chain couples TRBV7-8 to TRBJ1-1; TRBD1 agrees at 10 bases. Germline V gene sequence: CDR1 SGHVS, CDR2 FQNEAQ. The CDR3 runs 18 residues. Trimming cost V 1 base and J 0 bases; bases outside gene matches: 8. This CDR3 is CASSLVTGGGRMNTEAFF. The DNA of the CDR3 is TGTGCCAGCAGCTTAGTGACAGGGGGCGGTCGGATGAACACTGAAGCTTTCTTT.

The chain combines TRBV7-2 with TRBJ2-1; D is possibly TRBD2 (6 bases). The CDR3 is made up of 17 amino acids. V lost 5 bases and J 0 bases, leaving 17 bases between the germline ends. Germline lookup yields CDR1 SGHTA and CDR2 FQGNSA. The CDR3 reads CASSTVGGANSYNEQFF. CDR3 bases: TGTGCCAGCAGCACCGTGGGGGGAGCGAACTCCTACAATGAGCAGTTCTTC.

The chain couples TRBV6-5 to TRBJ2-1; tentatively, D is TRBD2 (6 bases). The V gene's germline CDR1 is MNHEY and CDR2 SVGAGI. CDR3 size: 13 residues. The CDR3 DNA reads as TGTGGCATTTATTTGGGGGGCTACAATGAGCAGTTCTTC. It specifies CGIYLGGYNEQFF.

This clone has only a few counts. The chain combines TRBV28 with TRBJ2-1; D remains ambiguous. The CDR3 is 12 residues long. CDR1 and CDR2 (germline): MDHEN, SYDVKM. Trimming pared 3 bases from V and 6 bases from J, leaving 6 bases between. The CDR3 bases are TGTGCCAGCAGTTTTTTCGGCAATGAGCAGTTCTTC. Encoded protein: CASSFFGNEQFF.

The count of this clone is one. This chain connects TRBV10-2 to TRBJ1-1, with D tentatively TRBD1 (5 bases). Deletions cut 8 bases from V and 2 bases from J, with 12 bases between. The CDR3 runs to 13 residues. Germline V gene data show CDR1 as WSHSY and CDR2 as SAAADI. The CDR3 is CASGGDPNTEAFF. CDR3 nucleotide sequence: TGCGCCAGCGGGGGGGACCCTAACACTGAAGCTTTCTTT.

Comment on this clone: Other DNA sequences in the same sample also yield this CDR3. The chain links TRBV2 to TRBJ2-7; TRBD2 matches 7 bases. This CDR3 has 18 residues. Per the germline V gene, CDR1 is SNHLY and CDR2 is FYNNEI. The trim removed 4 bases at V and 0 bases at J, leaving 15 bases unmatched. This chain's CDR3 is CASSVRVGGAGTSYEQYF. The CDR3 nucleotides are TGTGCCAGCAGTGTGAGGGTGGGAGGGGCAGGTACCTCCTACGAGCAGTACTTC.

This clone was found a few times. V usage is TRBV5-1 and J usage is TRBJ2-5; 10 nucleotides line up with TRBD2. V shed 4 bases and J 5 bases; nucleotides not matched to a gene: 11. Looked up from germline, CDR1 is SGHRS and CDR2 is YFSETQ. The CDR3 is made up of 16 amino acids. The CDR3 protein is CASSLGAGGPGETQYF. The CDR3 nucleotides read TGCGCCAGCAGCCTCGGAGCGGGAGGGCCGGGGGAGACCCAGTACTTC.

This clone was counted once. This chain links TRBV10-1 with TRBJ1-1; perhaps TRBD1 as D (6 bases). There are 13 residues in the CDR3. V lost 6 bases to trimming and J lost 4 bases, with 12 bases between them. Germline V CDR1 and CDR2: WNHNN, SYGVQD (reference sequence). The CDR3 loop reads CASRGRGGTEAFF. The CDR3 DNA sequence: TGCGCCAGCAGGGGCCGAGGGGGCACTGAAGCTTTCTTT.

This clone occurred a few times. CDR3 residues: CASRPGSLNTEAFF. The DNA of the CDR3 is TGTGCCAGCAGACCCGGGAGTTTGAACACTGAAGCTTTCTTT. V usage is TRBV5-6 and J usage is TRBJ1-1; the D is unclear. The CDR3 extends over 14 amino acids. V lost 5 bases and J 0 bases, leaving 11 bases between the germline ends. Germline CDR1 reads SGHDT; CDR2 reads YYEEEE.

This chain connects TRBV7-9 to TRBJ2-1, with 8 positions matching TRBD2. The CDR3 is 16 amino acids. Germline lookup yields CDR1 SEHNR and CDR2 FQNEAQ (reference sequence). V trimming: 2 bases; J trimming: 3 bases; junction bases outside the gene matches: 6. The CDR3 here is CASSLSGTSVYNEQFF. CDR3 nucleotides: TGTGCCAGCAGCTTATCTGGGACTAGTGTCTACAATGAGCAGTTCTTC.

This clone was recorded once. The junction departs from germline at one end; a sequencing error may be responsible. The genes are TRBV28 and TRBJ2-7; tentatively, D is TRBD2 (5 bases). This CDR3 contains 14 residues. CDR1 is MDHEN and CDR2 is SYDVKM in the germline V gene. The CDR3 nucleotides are TGTGCCCGCAGTCTACGCGGCGGGCCATCGAGACAGTACTTC. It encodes CARSLRGGPSRQYF. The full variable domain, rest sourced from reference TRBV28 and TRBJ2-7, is DVKVTQSSRYLVKRTGEKVFLECVQDMDHENMFWYRQDPGLGLRLIYFSYDVKMKEKGDIPEGYSVSREKKERFSLILESASTNQTSMYLCARSLRGGPSRQYFGPGTRLTVT.

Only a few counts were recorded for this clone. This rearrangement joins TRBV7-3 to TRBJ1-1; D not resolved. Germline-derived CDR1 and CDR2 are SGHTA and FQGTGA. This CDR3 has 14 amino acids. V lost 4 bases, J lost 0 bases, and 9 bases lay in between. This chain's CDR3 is CASSWASVNTEAFF. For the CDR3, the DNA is TGTGCCAGCAGCTGGGCCTCTGTGAACACTGAAGCTTTCTTT. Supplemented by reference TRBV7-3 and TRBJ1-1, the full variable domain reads GAGVSQTPSNKVTEKGKYVELRCDPISGHTALYWYRQSLGQGPEFLIYFQGTGAADDSGLPNDRFFAVRPEGSVSTLKIQRTERGDSAVYLCASSWASVNTEAFFGQGTRLTVV.